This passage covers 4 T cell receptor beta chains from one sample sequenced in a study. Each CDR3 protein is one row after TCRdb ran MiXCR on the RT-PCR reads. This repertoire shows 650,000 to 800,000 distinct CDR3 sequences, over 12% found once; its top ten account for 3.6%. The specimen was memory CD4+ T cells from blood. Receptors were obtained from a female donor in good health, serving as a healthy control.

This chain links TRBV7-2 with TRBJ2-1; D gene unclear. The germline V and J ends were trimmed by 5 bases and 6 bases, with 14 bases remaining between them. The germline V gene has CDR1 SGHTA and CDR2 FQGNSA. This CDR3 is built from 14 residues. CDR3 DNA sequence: TGTGCCAGCAGCCCTTCTGTGGGGTTCAATGAGCAGTTCTTC. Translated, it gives CASSPSVGFNEQFF.

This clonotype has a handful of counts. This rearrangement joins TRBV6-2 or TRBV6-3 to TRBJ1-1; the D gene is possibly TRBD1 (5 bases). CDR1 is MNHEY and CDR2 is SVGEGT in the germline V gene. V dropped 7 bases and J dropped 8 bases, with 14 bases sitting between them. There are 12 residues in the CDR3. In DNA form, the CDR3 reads TGTGCCAGCACATTACTCACAGGAGAAGCTTTCTTT. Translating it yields CASTLLTGEAFF.

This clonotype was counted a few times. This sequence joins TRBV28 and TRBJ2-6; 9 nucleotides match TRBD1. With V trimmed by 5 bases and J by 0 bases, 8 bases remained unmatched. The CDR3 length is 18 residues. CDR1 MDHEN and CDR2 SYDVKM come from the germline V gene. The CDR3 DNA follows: TGTGCCAGCAGTATACCCCCGGGACAGGGCTCTGGGGCCAACGTCCTGACTTTC. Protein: CASSIPPGQGSGANVLTF. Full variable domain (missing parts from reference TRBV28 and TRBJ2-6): DVKVTQSSRYLVKRTGEKVFLECVQDMDHENMFWYRQDPGLGLRLIYFSYDVKMKEKGDIPEGYSVSREKKERFSLILESASTNQTSMYLCASSIPPGQGSGANVLTFGAGSRLTVL.

CDR3 amino acids: CASSSRGYNSPLHF. The CDR3 bases are TGTGCCAGCAGTTCACGTGGGTATAATTCACCCCTCCACTTT. This sequence joins TRBV27 and TRBJ1-6; D gene uncertain. The CDR3 is made up of 14 amino acids. Trimming left V 4 bases short and J 4 bases short, with 8 bases between. Germline CDR1 reads MNHEY; CDR2 reads SMNVEV (reference sequence).